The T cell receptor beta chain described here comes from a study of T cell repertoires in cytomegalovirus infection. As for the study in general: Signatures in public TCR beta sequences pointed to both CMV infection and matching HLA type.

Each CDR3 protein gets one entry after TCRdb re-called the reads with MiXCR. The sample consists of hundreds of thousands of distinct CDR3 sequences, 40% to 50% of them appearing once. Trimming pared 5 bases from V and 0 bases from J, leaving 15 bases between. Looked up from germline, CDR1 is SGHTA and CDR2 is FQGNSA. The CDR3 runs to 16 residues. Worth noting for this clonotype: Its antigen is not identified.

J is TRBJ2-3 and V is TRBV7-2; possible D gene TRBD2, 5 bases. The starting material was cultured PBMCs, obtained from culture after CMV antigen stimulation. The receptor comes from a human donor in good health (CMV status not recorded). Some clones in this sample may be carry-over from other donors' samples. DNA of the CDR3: TGTGCCAGCAGCGAACCTCTAGGCGGGAGCACAGATACGCAGTATTTT. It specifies CASSEPLGGSTDTQYF.